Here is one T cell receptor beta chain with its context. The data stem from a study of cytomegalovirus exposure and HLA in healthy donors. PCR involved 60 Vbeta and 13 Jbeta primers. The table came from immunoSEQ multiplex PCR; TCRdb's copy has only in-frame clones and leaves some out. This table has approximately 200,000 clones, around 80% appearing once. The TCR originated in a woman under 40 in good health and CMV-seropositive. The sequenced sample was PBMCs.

CDR3 protein: CASNLGSSYNEQFF. The CDR3 region has the DNA TGTGCCAGCAATTTAGGGAGCTCCTACAATGAGCAGTTCTTC. The chain joins TRBV9 to TRBJ2-1, with a possible D match to TRBD2 (5 bases). Germline V gives CDR1 SGDLS, CDR2 YYNGEE. There are 14 residues in the CDR3. V lost 6 bases and J 0 bases, leaving 10 bases between the germline ends.